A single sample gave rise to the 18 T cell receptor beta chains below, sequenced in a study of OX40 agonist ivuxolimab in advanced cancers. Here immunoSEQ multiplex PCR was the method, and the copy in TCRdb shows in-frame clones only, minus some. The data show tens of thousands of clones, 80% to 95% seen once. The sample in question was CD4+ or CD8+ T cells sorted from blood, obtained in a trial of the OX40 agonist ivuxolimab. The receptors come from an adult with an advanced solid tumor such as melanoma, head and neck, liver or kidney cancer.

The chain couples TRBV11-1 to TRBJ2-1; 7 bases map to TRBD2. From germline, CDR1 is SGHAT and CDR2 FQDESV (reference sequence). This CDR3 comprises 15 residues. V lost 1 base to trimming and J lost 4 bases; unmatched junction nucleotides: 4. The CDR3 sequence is CASSLGLAGYNEQFF. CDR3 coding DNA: TGTGCCAGCAGCTTAGGCTTAGCGGGTTACAATGAGCAGTTCTTC.

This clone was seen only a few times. CDR3 in DNA: TGTGCCAGCAGCTTAGGGACAGGGAACGGTGGCTACACCTTC. Amino acid sequence: CASSLGTGNGGYTF. The J gene is TRBJ1-2, the V gene TRBV11-2; 8 bases agree with TRBD1. The V gene's germline CDR1 is SGHAT and CDR2 FQNNGV. This CDR3 has 14 amino acids. J lost 7 bases, V lost 1 base, and 5 bases had no gene match.

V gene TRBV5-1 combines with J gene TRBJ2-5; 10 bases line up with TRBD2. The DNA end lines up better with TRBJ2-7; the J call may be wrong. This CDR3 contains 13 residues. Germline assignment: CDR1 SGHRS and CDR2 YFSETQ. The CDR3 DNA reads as TGCGCCAGCAGAACTAGCGGGACCTACGAGCAGTACTTC. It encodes CASRTSGTYEQYF.

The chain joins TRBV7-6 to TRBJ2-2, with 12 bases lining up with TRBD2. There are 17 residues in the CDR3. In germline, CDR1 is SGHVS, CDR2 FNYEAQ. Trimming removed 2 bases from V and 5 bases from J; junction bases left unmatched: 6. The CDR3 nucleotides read TGTGCCAGCAGCTTATCGCTAGCGGGAGGGGAGACCGGGGAGCTGTTTTTT. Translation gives CASSLSLAGGETGELFF. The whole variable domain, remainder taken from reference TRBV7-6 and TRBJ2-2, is GAGVSQSPRYKVTKRGQDVALRCDPISGHVSLYWYRQALGQGPEFLTYFNYEAQQDKSGLPNDRFSAERPEGSISTLTIQRTEQRDSAMYRCASSLSLAGGETGELFFGEGSRLTVL.

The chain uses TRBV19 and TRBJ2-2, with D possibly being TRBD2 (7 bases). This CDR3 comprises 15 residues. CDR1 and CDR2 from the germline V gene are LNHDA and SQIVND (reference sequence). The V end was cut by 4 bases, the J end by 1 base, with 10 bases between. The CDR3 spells CASSRGGMNTGELFF. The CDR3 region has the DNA TGTGCCAGTAGTAGGGGGGGCATGAACACCGGGGAGCTGTTTTTT.

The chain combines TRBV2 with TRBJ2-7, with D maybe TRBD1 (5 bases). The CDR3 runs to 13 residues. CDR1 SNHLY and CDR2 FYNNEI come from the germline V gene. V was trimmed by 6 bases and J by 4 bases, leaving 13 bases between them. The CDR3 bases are TGTGCCAGCAGCCAGGTTAAGGGGTACGAGCAGTACTTC. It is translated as CASSQVKGYEQYF.

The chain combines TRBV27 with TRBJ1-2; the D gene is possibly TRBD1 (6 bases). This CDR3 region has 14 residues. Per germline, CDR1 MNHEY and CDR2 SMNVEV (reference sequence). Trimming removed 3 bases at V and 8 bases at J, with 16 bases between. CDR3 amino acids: CASSLTGRDGGYTF. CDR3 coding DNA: TGTGCCAGCAGTTTGACAGGACGGGACGGAGGCTACACCTTC.

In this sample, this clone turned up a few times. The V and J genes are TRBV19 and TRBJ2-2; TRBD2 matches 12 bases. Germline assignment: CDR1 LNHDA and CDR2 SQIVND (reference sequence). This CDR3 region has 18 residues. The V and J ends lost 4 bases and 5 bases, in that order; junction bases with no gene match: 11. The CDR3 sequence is CASSNPSGRAQGTGELFF. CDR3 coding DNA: TGTGCCAGTAGTAATCCTAGCGGGAGGGCCCAGGGGACCGGGGAGCTGTTTTTT.

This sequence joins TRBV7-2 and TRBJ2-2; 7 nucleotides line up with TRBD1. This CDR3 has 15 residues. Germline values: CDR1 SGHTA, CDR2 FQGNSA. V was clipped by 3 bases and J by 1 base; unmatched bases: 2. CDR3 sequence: CASSFRTGNTGELFF. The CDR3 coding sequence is TGTGCCAGCAGCTTTCGGACAGGGAACACCGGGGAGCTGTTTTTT.

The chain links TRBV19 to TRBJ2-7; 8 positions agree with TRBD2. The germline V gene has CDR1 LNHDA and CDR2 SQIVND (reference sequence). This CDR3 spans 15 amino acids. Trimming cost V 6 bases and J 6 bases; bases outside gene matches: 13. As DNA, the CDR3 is TGTGCCAGTAGCACCGGGGGGGCGGGAGGCACCGAGCAGTACTTC. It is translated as CASSTGGAGGTEQYF.

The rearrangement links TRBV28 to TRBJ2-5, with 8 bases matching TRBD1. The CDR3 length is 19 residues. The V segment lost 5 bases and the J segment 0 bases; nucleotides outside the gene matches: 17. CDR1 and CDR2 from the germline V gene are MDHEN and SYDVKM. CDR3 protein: CASSPHSISTGAYQETQYF. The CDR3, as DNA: TGTGCCAGCAGTCCCCACTCGATCTCGACAGGGGCCTACCAAGAGACCCAGTACTTC.

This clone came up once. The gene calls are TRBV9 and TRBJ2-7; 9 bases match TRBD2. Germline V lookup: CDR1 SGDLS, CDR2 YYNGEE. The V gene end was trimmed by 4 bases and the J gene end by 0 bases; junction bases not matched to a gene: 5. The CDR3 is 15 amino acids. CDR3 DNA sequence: TGTGCCAGCAGCAGACTAGCGGAGATCTCCTACGAGCAGTACTTC. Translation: CASSRLAEISYEQYF.

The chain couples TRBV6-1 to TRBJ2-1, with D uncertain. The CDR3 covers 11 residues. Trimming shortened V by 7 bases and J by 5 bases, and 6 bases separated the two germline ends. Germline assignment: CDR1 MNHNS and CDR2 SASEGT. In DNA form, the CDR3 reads TGTGCCAGCATCAGAAACAATGAGCAGTTCTTC. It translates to CASIRNNEQFF.

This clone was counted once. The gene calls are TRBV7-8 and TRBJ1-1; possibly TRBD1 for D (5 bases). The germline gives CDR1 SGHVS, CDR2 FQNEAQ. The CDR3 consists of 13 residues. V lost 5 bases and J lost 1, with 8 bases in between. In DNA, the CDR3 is TGTGCCAGCAGCCTAGACAGGAACACTGAAGCTTTCTTT. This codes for CASSLDRNTEAFF.

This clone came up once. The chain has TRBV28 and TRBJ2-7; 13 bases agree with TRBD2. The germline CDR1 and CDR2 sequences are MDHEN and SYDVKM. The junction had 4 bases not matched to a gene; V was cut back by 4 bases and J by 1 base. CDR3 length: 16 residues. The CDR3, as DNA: TGTGCCAGCAGTTACCCGGGACTAGCGGGGTCCTACGAGCAGTACTTC. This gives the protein CASSYPGLAGSYEQYF. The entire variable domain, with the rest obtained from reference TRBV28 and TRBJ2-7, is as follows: DVKVTQSSRYLVKRTGEKVFLECVQDMDHENMFWYRQDPGLGLRLIYFSYDVKMKEKGDIPEGYSVSREKKERFSLILESASTNQTSMYLCASSYPGLAGSYEQYFGPGTRLTVT.

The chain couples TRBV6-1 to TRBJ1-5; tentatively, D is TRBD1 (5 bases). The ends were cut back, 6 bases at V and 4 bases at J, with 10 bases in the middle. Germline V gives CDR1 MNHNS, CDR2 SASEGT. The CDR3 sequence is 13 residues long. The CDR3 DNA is TGTGCCAGCAGGTATGCAGGGAATCAGCCCCAGCATTTT. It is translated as CASRYAGNQPQHF.

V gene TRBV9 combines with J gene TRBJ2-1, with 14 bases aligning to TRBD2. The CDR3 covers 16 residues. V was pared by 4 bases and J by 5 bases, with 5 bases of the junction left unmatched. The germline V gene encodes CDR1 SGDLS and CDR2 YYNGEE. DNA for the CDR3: TGTGCCAGCAGCTTCGGACTAGCGGGAGGAGACAATGAGCAGTTCTTC. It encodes CASSFGLAGGDNEQFF.

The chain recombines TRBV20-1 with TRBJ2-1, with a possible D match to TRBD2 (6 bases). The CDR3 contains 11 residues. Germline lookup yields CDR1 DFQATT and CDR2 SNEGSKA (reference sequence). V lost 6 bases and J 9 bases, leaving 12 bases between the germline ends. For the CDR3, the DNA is TGCAGTGCGGCTCTCGGGAGTGAGCAGTTCTTC. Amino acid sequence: CSAALGSEQFF.